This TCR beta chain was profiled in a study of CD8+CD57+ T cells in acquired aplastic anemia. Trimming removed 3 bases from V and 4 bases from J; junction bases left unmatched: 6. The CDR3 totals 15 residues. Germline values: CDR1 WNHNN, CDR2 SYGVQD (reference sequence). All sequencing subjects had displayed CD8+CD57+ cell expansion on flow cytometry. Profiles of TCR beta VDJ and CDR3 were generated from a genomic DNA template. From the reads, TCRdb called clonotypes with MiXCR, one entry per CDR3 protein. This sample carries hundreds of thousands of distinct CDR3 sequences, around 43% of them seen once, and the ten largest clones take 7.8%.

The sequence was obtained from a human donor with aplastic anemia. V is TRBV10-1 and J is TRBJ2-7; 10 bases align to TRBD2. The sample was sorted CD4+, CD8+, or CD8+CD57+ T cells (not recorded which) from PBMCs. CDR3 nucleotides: TGCGCCAGCAGTGATGCCGGGACTAGCGCTTACGAGCAGTACTTC. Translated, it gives CASSDAGTSAYEQYF.